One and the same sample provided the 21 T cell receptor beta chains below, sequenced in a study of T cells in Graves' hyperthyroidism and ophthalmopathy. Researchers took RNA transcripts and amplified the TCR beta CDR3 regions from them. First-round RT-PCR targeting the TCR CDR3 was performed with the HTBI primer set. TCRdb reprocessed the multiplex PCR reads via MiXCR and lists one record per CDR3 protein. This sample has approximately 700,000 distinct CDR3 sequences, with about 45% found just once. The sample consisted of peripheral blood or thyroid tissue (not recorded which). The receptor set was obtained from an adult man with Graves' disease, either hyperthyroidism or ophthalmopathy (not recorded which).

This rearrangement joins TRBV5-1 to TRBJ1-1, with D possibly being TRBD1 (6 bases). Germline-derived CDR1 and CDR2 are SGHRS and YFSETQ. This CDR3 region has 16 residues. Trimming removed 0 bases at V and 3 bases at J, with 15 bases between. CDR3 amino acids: CASSLAARQGHTEAFF. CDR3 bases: TGCGCCAGCAGCTTGGCAGCAAGGCAGGGGCACACTGAAGCTTTCTTT. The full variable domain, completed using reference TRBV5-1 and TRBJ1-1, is KAGVTQTPRYLIKTRGQQVTLSCSPISGHRSVSWYQQTPGQGLQFLFEYFSETQRNKGNFPGRFSGRQFSNSRSEMNVSTLELGDSALYLCASSLAARQGHTEAFFGQGTRLTVV.

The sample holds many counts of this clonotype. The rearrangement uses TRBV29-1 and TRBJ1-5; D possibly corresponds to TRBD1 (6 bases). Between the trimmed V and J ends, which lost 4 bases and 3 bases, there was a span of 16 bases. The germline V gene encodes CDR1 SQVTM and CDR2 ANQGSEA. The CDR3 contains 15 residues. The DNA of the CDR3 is TGCAGCGTTGTCTGGGGCTCAGGGGCCAATCAGCCCCAGCATTTT. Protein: CSVVWGSGANQPQHF.

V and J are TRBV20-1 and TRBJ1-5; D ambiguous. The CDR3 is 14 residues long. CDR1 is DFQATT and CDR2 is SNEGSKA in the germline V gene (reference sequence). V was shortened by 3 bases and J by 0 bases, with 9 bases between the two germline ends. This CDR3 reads CSASKGYSNQPQHF. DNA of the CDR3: TGCAGTGCTAGTAAGGGCTATAGCAATCAGCCCCAGCATTTT.

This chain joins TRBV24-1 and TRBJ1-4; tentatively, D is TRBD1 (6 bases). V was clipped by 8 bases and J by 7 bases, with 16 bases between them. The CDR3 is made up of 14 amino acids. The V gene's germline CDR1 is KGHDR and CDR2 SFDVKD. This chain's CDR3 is CATNQGQGTEKLFF. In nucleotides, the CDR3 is TGTGCCACCAATCAGGGGCAGGGCACTGAAAAACTGTTTTTT.

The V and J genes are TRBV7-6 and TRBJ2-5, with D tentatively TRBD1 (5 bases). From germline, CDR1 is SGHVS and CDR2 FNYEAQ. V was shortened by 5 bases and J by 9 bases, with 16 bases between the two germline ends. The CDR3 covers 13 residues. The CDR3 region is CASSHKTRQPQYF. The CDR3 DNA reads TGTGCCAGCAGCCACAAGACACGACAGCCCCAGTACTTC.

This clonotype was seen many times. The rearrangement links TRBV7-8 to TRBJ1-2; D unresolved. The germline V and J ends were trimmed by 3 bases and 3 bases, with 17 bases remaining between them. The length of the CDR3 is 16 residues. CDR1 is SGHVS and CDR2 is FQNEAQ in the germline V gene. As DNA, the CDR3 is TGTGCCAGCAGCTTTCCTCCCCCGCTGCAGGACTATGGCTACACCTTC. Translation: CASSFPPPLQDYGYTF. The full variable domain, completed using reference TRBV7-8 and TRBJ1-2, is GAGVSQSPRYKVAKRGQDVALRCDPISGHVSLFWYQQALGQGPEFLTYFQNEAQLDKSGLPSDRFFAERPEGSVSTLKIQRTQQEDSAVYLCASSFPPPLQDYGYTFGSGTRLTVV.

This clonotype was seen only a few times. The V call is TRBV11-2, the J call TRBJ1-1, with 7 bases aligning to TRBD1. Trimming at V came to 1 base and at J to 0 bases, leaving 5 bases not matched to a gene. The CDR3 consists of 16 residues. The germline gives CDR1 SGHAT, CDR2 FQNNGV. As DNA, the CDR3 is TGTGCCAGCAGCTTAGGGACAGGCGCCATGAACACTGAAGCTTTCTTT. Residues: CASSLGTGAMNTEAFF. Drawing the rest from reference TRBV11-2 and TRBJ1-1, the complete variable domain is EAGVAQSPRYKIIEKRQSVAFWCNPISGHATLYWYQQILGQGPKLLIQFQNNGVVDDSQLPKDRFSAERLKGVDSTLKIQPAKLEDSAVYLCASSLGTGAMNTEAFFGQGTRLTVV.

CDR3 sequence reads: CSAERQGVYGYTF. CDR3 bases: TGCAGCGCGGAACGACAGGGTGTCTATGGCTACACCTTC. The chain couples TRBV29-1 to TRBJ1-2; 7 bases are shared with TRBD1. CDR1 SQVTM and CDR2 ANQGSEA come from the germline V gene. With V trimmed by 7 bases and J by 4 bases, 9 bases remained unmatched. This CDR3 is 13 amino acids long. Based on the CDR3 plus reference TRBV29-1 and TRBJ1-2, the full variable domain is SAVISQKPSRDICQRGTSLTIQCQVDSQVTMMFWYRQQPGQSLTLIATANQGSEATYESGFVIDKFPISRPNLTFSTLTVSNMSPEDSSIYLCSAERQGVYGYTFGSGTRLTVV.

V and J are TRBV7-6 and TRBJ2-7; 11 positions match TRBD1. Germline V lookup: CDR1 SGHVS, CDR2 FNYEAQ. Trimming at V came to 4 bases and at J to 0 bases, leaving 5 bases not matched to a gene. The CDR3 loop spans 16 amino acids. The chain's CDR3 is CASSSPGTGGSYEQYF. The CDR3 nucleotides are TGTGCCAGCAGCTCCCCCGGGACAGGGGGCTCCTACGAGCAGTACTTC.

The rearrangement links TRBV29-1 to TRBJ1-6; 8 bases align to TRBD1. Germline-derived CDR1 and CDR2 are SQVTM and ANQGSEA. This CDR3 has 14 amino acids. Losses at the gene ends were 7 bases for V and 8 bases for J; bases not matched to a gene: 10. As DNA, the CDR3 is TGCAGCGCCGATCGGACAGGGATCGATTCACCCCTCCACTTT. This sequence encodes CSADRTGIDSPLHF.

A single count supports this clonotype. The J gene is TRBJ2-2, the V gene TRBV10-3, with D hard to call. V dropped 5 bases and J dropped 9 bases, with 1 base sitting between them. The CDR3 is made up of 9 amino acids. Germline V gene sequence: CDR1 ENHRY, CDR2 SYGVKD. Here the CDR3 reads CAISRELFF. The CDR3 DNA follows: TGTGCCATCAGTAGGGAGCTGTTTTTT.

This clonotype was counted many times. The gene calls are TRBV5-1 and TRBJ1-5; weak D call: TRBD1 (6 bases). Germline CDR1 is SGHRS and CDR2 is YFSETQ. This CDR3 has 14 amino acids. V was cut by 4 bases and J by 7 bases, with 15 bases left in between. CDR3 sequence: CASSRGGLEQPQHF. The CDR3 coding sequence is TGCGCCAGCAGCCGCGGGGGCTTAGAGCAGCCCCAGCATTTT.

CDR3 nucleotide sequence: TGTGCCAGCAGCCAATCAGGGTTTAGCTATGGCTACACCTTC. It codes for CASSQSGFSYGYTF. The V and J genes are TRBV7-3 and TRBJ1-2; D is perhaps TRBD1 (5 bases). This CDR3 is built from 14 residues. CDR1 is SGHTA and CDR2 is FQGTGA in the germline V gene. The V and J ends lost 5 bases and 4 bases respectively, with 14 bases between them.

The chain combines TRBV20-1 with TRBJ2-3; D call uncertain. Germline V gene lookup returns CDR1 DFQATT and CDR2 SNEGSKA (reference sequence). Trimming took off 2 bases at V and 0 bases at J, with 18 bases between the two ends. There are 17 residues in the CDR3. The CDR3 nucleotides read TGCAGTGCTAGACCAGACTCGCCCCATCTTAGCACAGATACGCAGTATTTT. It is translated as CSARPDSPHLSTDTQYF.

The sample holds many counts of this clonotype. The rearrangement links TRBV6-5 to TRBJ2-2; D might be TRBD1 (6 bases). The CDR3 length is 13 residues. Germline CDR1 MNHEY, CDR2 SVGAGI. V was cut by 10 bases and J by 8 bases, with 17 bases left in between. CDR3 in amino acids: CAIRIQGTGELFF. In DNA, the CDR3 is TGTGCCATCAGGATACAGGGTACTGGGGAGCTGTTTTTT.

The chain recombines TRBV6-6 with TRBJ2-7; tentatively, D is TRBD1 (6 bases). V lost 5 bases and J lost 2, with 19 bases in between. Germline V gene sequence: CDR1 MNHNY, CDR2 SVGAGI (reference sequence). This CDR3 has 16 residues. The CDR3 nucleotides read TGTGCCAGCAGTCTCTACGGACAGCCAAGGACCTACGAGCAGTACTTC. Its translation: CASSLYGQPRTYEQYF.

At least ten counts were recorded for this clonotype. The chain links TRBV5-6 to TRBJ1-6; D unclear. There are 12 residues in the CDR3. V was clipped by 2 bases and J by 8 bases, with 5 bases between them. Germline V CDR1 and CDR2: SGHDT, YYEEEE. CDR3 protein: CASSFPHSPLHF. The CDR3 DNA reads TGTGCCAGCAGCTTTCCTCATTCACCCCTCCACTTT. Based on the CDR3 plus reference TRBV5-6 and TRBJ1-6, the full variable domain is DAGVTQSPTHLIKTRGQQVTLRCSPKSGHDTVSWYQQALGQGPQFIFQYYEEEERQRGNFPDRFSGHQFPNYSSELNVNALLLGDSALYLCASSFPHSPLHFGNGTRLTVT.

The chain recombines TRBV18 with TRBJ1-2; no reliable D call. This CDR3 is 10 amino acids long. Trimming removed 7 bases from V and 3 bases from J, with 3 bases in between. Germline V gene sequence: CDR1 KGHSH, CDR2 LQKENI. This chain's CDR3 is CASYHYGYTF. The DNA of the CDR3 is TGTGCCAGCTACCACTATGGCTACACCTTC.

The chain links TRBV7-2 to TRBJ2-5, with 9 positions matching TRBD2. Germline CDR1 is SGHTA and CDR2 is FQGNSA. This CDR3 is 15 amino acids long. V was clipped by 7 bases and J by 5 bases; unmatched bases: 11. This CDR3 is CASIRQGGLAETQYF. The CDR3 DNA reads TGTGCCAGCATCCGACAGGGTGGACTAGCGGAGACCCAGTACTTC.

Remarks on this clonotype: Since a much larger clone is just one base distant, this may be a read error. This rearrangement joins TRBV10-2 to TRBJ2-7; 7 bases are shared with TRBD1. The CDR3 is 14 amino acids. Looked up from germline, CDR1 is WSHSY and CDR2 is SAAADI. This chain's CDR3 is CASSELGTAYEQYF. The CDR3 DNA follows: TGTGCCAGCAGTGAGCTGGGGACAGCCTACGAGCAGTACTTC.

In DNA, the CDR3 is TGTGCCAGCAGGGAACAGGGCTCGAACACCGGGGAGCTGTTTTTT. It is translated as CASREQGSNTGELFF. The V call is TRBV25-1, the J call TRBJ2-2; TRBD1 might be the D (6 bases). Trimming removed 6 bases from V and 0 bases from J, with 11 bases in between. The CDR3 loop spans 15 amino acids. Germline lookup yields CDR1 MGHDK and CDR2 SYGVNS.